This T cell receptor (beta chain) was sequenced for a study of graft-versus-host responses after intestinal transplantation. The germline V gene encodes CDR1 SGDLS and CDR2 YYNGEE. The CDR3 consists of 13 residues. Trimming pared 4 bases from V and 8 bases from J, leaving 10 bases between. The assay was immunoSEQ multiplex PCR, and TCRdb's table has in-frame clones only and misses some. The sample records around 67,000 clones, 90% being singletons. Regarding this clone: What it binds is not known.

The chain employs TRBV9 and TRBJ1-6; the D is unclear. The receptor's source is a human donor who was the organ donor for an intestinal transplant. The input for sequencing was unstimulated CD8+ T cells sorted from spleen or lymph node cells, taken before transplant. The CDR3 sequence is CASSPRIDSPLHF. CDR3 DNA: TGTGCCAGCAGCCCTAGGATCGATTCACCCCTCCACTTT.